These 14 T cell receptor beta chains were all obtained from the same sample, sequenced in a study of T cell responses to AZD1222 COVID-19 vaccine. Sequenced by immunoSEQ multiplex PCR; TCRdb stores in-frame clones only, minus some. This table has about 86,000 clones, 70% to 85% appearing once. The sequences come from peripheral blood, collected on day 0 of AZD1222 vaccination. The receptor set was obtained from an adult in good health.

The V call is TRBV19, the J call TRBJ2-1, with TRBD2 matching over 8 bases. The CDR3 contains 15 residues. The germline V gene encodes CDR1 LNHDA and CDR2 SQIVND (reference sequence). Trimming cost V 4 bases and J 3 bases; bases outside gene matches: 5. The CDR3 sequence is CASSTIAGRYNEQFF. CDR3 nucleotide sequence: TGTGCCAGTAGTACCATAGCGGGACGCTACAATGAGCAGTTCTTC.

The chain joins TRBV7-6 to TRBJ2-3; D might be TRBD2 (6 bases). Germline V gene lookup returns CDR1 SGHVS and CDR2 FNYEAQ. CDR3 size: 18 residues. V gave up 1 base and J gave up 3 bases, with 20 bases separating them. CDR3 sequence: CASSLGRGDPAGTDTQYF. CDR3 coding DNA: TGTGCCAGCAGCTTAGGGCGCGGGGATCCCGCCGGGACAGATACGCAGTATTTT.

The chain links TRBV7-9 to TRBJ1-1; 8 bases are a match to TRBD1. Germline CDR1 and CDR2: SEHNR and FQNEAQ (reference sequence). The length of the CDR3 is 12 residues. The ends lost 4 bases at V and 6 bases at J; junction bases unmatched: 1. CDR3 bases: TGTGCCAGCAGCTCACAGGGGGCTGAAGCTTTCTTT. It yields the protein CASSSQGAEAFF.

This chain connects TRBV24-1 to TRBJ2-1, with TRBD1 as a possible D gene (6 bases). CDR1 is KGHDR and CDR2 is SFDVKD in the germline V gene. Trimming left V 3 bases short and J 2 bases short, with 16 bases between. CDR3 size: 17 residues. CDR3 sequence: CATSDPGQKTPYNEQFF. In DNA form, the CDR3 reads TGTGCCACCAGTGATCCCGGACAGAAAACACCCTACAATGAGCAGTTCTTC.

The chain links TRBV6-5 to TRBJ1-5; D is undetermined. The CDR3 covers 15 residues. The V end was cut by 0 bases, the J end by 5 bases, with 11 bases between. Germline loops: CDR1 MNHEY, CDR2 SVGAGI. The CDR3 reads CASSYSYRSDQPQHF. CDR3 nucleotide sequence: TGTGCCAGCAGTTACTCTTACAGATCAGATCAGCCCCAGCATTTT.

The chain has TRBV19 and TRBJ2-1, with D tentatively TRBD2 (5 bases). This CDR3 region has 16 residues. CDR1 is LNHDA, CDR2 SQIVND, per germline (reference sequence). V lost 8 bases and J 5 bases, leaving 22 bases between the germline ends. CDR3 coding DNA: TGTGCCAGTCGCCCCACTAGTGCATGGATTGACAATGAGCAGTTCTTC. It is translated as CASRPTSAWIDNEQFF.

The rearrangement links TRBV7-6 to TRBJ2-1; D uncertain. This CDR3 is 14 amino acids long. Trimming cost V 2 bases and J 5 bases, with 10 bases left between them. CDR1 SGHVS and CDR2 FNYEAQ come from the germline V gene. The CDR3 DNA is TGTGCCAGCAGCTTAATAGATGGGAACAATGAGCAGTTCTTC. Amino acid sequence: CASSLIDGNNEQFF.

The gene calls are TRBV30 and TRBJ1-5, with D tentatively TRBD1 (5 bases). Trimming removed 0 bases at V and 1 base at J, with 13 bases between. The germline V gene has CDR1 GTSNPN and CDR2 SVGIG (reference sequence). The CDR3 sequence is 16 residues long. The CDR3 loop reads CAWSVPGGASNQPQHF. The CDR3 coding sequence is TGTGCCTGGAGTGTACCGGGGGGAGCCAGCAATCAGCCCCAGCATTTT.

V and J are TRBV27 and TRBJ2-2; 9 bases agree with TRBD2. J gave up 5 bases and V 5 bases, and 9 bases lay outside the gene matches. This CDR3 contains 16 residues. Germline V gives CDR1 MNHEY, CDR2 SMNVEV (reference sequence). CDR3 loop: CASSRGAGGLTGELFF. In nucleotides, the CDR3 is TGTGCCAGCAGTCGGGGGGCGGGAGGGCTTACCGGGGAGCTGTTTTTT.

The J gene is TRBJ1-1, the V gene TRBV5-4; D not resolved. There are 14 residues in the CDR3. Germline assignment: CDR1 SGHNT and CDR2 YYREEE (reference sequence). V gave up 4 bases and J gave up 2 bases, with 12 bases separating them. The CDR3 sequence is CASSMDGSNTEAFF. Written as DNA, the CDR3 is TGTGCCAGCAGCATGGACGGAAGTAACACTGAAGCTTTCTTT.

The chain links TRBV7-9 to TRBJ2-1; D is unresolved. The CDR3 has 15 residues. V dropped 1 base and J dropped 3 bases, with 10 bases sitting between them. Germline V CDR1 and CDR2: SEHNR, FQNEAQ (reference sequence). This chain's CDR3 is CASSLVSGYYNEQFF. As DNA, the CDR3 is TGTGCCAGCAGCTTAGTCTCCGGATACTACAATGAGCAGTTCTTC.

The J gene is TRBJ2-3, the V gene TRBV5-4; the D gene is possibly TRBD2 (6 bases). Germline assignment: CDR1 SGHNT and CDR2 YYREEE (reference sequence). This CDR3 spans 14 amino acids. The V end lost 7 bases, the J end lost 4 bases, and 16 bases lay between the germline ends. The CDR3 coding sequence is TGTGCCAGCCAGAATAGAGGAGGGGCAGATACGCAGTATTTT. Translation: CASQNRGGADTQYF.

The J gene is TRBJ1-4, the V gene TRBV18, with D possibly TRBD1 on 6 matching bases. CDR3 length equals 13 residues. V dropped 8 bases and J dropped 5 bases, with 12 bases sitting between them. Germline assignment: CDR1 KGHSH and CDR2 LQKENI. CDR3 DNA sequence: TGTGCCAGCGAGGACAGCACGAATGAAAAACTGTTTTTT. This gives the protein CASEDSTNEKLFF.

The chain links TRBV29-1 to TRBJ1-3, with D possibly being TRBD1 (5 bases). The germline V gene encodes CDR1 SQVTM and CDR2 ANQGSEA. The CDR3 is 14 amino acids. The V and J ends lost 4 bases and 4 bases respectively, with 14 bases between them. CDR3: CSVASGNPGNTIYF. The CDR3 DNA sequence: TGCAGCGTTGCCTCAGGGAATCCAGGAAACACCATATATTTT.